This T cell receptor (beta chain) was identified in a study of T cell repertoires in cytomegalovirus infection. As for the study in general: The authors relied on CMV epitopes, both recently identified HLA-C-restricted and well-studied HLA-B-restricted. CMV infection and matching HLA type were both indicated by public TCR beta signatures.

Trimming took off 5 bases at V and 0 bases at J, with 17 bases between the two ends. CDR1 and CDR2 from the germline V gene are SGHTA and FQGNSA. The CDR3 sequence is 16 residues long. As concerns this clonotype: Antigen specificity is unknown.

Study results and limitations: There were HLA-C-restricted CMV-specific TCR beta clonotypes dominating the ex vivo response. Cumulative public TCR beta family frequency identified carriers of CMV plus the relevant HLA.

Via MiXCR, TCRdb re-called the reads, giving one row per CDR3 protein. The data show hundreds of thousands of distinct CDR3 sequences, with more than 25% seen just once and more than 12% held by the top ten. The source of this sequence is a human donor in good health (CMV status not recorded). Some clones in this sample may be carry-over from other donors' samples. The V gene is TRBV7-2, the J gene TRBJ2-7; TRBD1 or TRBD2 may be the D gene (5 bases each). Sequenced here: cultured CD8+ T cells from PBMCs, sampled from culture after CMV antigen stimulation. The CDR3 region is CASSPTSLGGSYEQYF. The CDR3 bases are TGTGCCAGCAGCCCAACTTCTCTTGGGGGCTCCTACGAGCAGTACTTC.